This TCR beta chain was identified in a study of shared clonotypes between healthy human individuals. Using immunoSEQ multiplex PCR, the repertoire was profiled, and TCRdb retains in-frame clones only, with some absent. The table includes about 2.1 million clones, around 93% detected once. General study findings and limits: Naive subsets tended to show greater estimated richness than memory subsets.

It was CD45RO-negative cells, positively selected for CCR7, that made up naive CD8 cells, with terminally differentiated effector memory CD45RA+ cells excluded. The donors, all of them Caucasian adults, lived in Nashville, Tennessee. With regard to this clone: The antigen is undetermined.

The ends were cut back, 6 bases at V and 6 bases at J, with 17 bases in the middle. The CDR3 has 14 residues. The germline V gene encodes CDR1 SGHAT and CDR2 FQNNGV. The sequence was obtained from a man younger than 30 in good health. Some clones in this sample may be carry-over from other donors' samples. The sample comprised naive CD8+ T cells from PBMCs. V gene TRBV11-2 combines with J gene TRBJ1-2, with a tentative D call TRBD1 (6 bases). For the CDR3, the DNA is TGTGCCAGCAGGGGGGCGGCCAGGGAGAATGGCTACACCTTC. It is translated as CASRGAARENGYTF.